Below are 25 T cell receptor beta chains sequenced from a single sample in a study of post-analysis software for immune sequencing data. Regarding the study as a whole: When patients were compared with controls, five TRBV segments were more frequent, TRBV5-6, TRBV5-1 and TRBV20-1 among them.

No antigen is known for these receptors. The TCR beta cDNA libraries carried unique molecular identifiers. MiXCR was run by TCRdb on the PCR reads, yielding one entry per CDR3 protein. This table has some 500,000 distinct CDR3 sequences, under 55% appearing once. Sequencing was done on a sample of blood. The receptors here all came from a girl between 5 and 17 years old with multiple sclerosis.

This chain joins TRBV29-1 and TRBJ2-3; 8 nucleotides agree with TRBD2. The CDR3 length is 15 residues. Per the germline V gene, CDR1 is SQVTM and CDR2 is ANQGSEA. V gave up 6 bases and J gave up 0 bases; unmatched junction bases: 8. The CDR3 protein is CSVRGGTSSTDTQYF. The CDR3 DNA reads as TGCAGCGTCCGGGGGGGGACCTCTAGCACAGATACGCAGTATTTT.

This chain links TRBV5-1 with TRBJ2-7; 8 nucleotides agree with TRBD2. The CDR3 is made up of 16 amino acids. Germline values: CDR1 SGHRS, CDR2 YFSETQ. V shed 4 bases and J 3 bases; nucleotides not matched to a gene: 12. The CDR3 region is CASSTGHQAGDYEQYF. The CDR3 DNA is TGCGCCAGCAGCACTGGACATCAAGCGGGAGACTACGAGCAGTACTTC.

The CDR3 DNA reads TGCGCCAGCAGCGTTCCGGGACAGGACGCCGCCGGGGCCAACGTCCTGACTTTC. This translates into CASSVPGQDAAGANVLTF. The chain links TRBV5-1 to TRBJ2-6; 8 bases are shared with TRBD1. Germline V gives CDR1 SGHRS, CDR2 YFSETQ. The J segment lost 4 bases and the V segment lost 4 bases, leaving 13 bases of the junction unmatched. This CDR3 comprises 18 residues.

This clonotype was observed a single time. This sequence joins TRBV18 and TRBJ1-2; D may be TRBD1 (6 bases). CDR1 and CDR2 from the germline V gene are KGHSH and LQKENI. The CDR3 sequence is 16 residues long. Trimming took off 1 base at V and 6 bases at J, with 18 bases between the two ends. This CDR3 is CASSPRPPGGGDGYTF. The CDR3 bases are TGTGCCAGCTCACCACGACCCCCCGGGGGCGGGGATGGCTACACCTTC.

A note on this clonotype: A read error may account for a junction end that differs from germline. The chain uses TRBV7-2 and TRBJ2-5; D is perhaps TRBD2 (5 bases). CDR1 is SGHTA and CDR2 is FQGNSA in the germline V gene. The CDR3 is 16 residues long. The CDR3 here is CANSFLRDPYQETQYF. The CDR3 bases are TGTGCCAACAGCTTTTTGAGGGATCCATACCAAGAGACCCAGTACTTC.

The genes are TRBV18 and TRBJ2-1, with 8 bases aligning to TRBD1. V gave up 6 bases and J gave up 5 bases; unmatched junction bases: 9. The CDR3 contains 15 residues. Per the germline V gene, CDR1 is KGHSH and CDR2 is LQKENI. The CDR3 reads CASSPDQGANNEQFF. The CDR3 DNA reads TGTGCCAGCTCCCCGGACCAGGGGGCTAACAATGAGCAGTTCTTC.

The count of this clonotype is one. The chain carries TRBV30 and TRBJ2-7; tentative D call: TRBD1 (7 bases). CDR1 is GTSNPN, CDR2 SVGIG, per germline (reference sequence). There are 15 residues in the CDR3. The V end lost 5 bases, the J end lost 5 bases, and 22 bases lay between the germline ends. CDR3 region: CAWGDPLGGGDEQYF. DNA of the CDR3: TGTGCCTGGGGGGATCCTTTAGGAGGGGGCGACGAGCAGTACTTC.

A few counts support this clonotype. This chain joins TRBV19 and TRBJ2-5, with D maybe TRBD1 (6 bases). The better agreement between TRBJ2-7 and the DNA end casts doubt on the J call. Germline lookup yields CDR1 LNHDA and CDR2 SQIVND (reference sequence). This CDR3 is built from 13 residues. The CDR3 bases are TGTGCCAGTAGCCAGGGGCTAGGAAACGAGCAGTACTTC. Encoded protein: CASSQGLGNEQYF.

This clonotype was detected only a few times. V usage is TRBV9 and J usage is TRBJ2-7; D is possibly TRBD1 (6 bases). Germline lookup yields CDR1 SGDLS and CDR2 YYNGEE. This CDR3 has 14 amino acids. V lost 3 bases, J lost 3 bases, and 13 bases lay in between. CDR3 coding DNA: TGTGCCAGCAGCGACACAGGGAACAGCTACGAGCAGTACTTC. It translates to CASSDTGNSYEQYF.

The chain links TRBV28 to TRBJ1-1, with D unresolved. This CDR3 has 12 residues. CDR1 MDHEN and CDR2 SYDVKM come from the germline V gene. Trimming shortened V by 5 bases and J by 1 base, and 5 bases separated the two germline ends. The CDR3 DNA sequence: TGTGCCAGCAGTGTTTCGAACACTGAAGCTTTCTTT. It translates to CASSVSNTEAFF.

The chain links TRBV5-1 to TRBJ2-4; TRBD2 matches at 13 bases. With the DNA end fitting TRBJ2-7 better, the J assignment may be wrong. CDR1 is SGHRS, CDR2 YFSETQ, per germline. This CDR3 is 18 amino acids long. Written as DNA, the CDR3 is TGCGCCAGCAGCCCCCGGCCCCCGGGGACTAGCGGGGACTACGAGCAGTACTTC. This encodes CASSPRPPGTSGDYEQYF.

The rearrangement joins TRBV28 to TRBJ2-6; no clear D. CDR3 length: 13 residues. Trimming shortened V by 8 bases and J by 4 bases, and 9 bases separated the two germline ends. Per germline, CDR1 MDHEN and CDR2 SYDVKM. The CDR3 nucleotides read TGTGCCAGCTATGACAAGGGGGCCAACGTCCTGACTTTC. It is translated as CASYDKGANVLTF.

V gene TRBV6-2 or TRBV6-3 combines with J gene TRBJ2-7; the D is unclear. The CDR3 is 15 residues long. Germline CDR1 is MNHEY and CDR2 is SVGEGT. Trimming removed 4 bases at V and 2 bases at J, with 15 bases between. The CDR3, as DNA: TGTGCCAGCAGTTTCCAGAACCGAGGAACCTACGAGCAGTACTTC. Protein: CASSFQNRGTYEQYF.

The chain uses TRBV7-6 and TRBJ2-7, with 7 bases lining up with TRBD2. CDR1 is SGHVS and CDR2 is FNYEAQ in the germline V gene. This CDR3 spans 14 amino acids. CDR3 in amino acids: CTILQGLPSDEQYF. The CDR3 bases are TGTACCATTCTCCAGGGACTACCTTCTGACGAGCAGTACTTC.

This clonotype was picked up a small number of times. The chain links TRBV29-1 to TRBJ2-5, with D perhaps being TRBD1 or TRBD2 (5 bases each). Germline V CDR1 and CDR2: SQVTM, ANQGSEA. The CDR3 is made up of 12 amino acids. V lost 4 bases and J lost 7, with 13 bases in between. CDR3 residues: CSVGSGTGTQYF. CDR3 bases: TGCAGCGTTGGCTCTGGGACGGGGACCCAGTACTTC.

Written as DNA, the CDR3 is TGTGCCAGCAGCGGGGACAGGGGCTCCTACGAGCAGTACTTC. It yields the protein CASSGDRGSYEQYF. This rearrangement joins TRBV5-6 to TRBJ2-7, with 10 bases lining up with TRBD1. V lost 4 bases to trimming and J lost 0 bases; unmatched junction nucleotides: 1. In germline, CDR1 is SGHDT, CDR2 YYEEEE. The CDR3 totals 14 residues.

The J gene is TRBJ2-5, the V gene TRBV7-9; 7 bases map to TRBD1. Germline V gene data show CDR1 as SEHNR and CDR2 as FQNEAQ (reference sequence). V trimming: 4 bases; J trimming: 6 bases; junction bases outside the gene matches: 8. CDR3 size: 14 residues. CDR3 loop: CASSSLTGQKTQYF. The CDR3 DNA reads as TGTGCCAGCAGCTCCCTGACAGGGCAGAAGACCCAGTACTTC. Looking up the rest from reference TRBV7-9 and TRBJ2-5 gives the full variable domain: DTGVSQNPRHKITKRGQNVTFRCDPISEHNRLYWYRQTLGQGPEFLTYFQNEAQLEKSRLLSDRFSAERPKGSFSTLEIQRTEQGDSAMYLCASSSLTGQKTQYFGPGTRLLVL.

This clonotype was counted between two and nine times. The rearrangement uses TRBV29-1 and TRBJ2-7; 12 bases agree with TRBD2. This CDR3 is 15 amino acids long. The junction had 12 bases not matched to a gene; V was cut back by 7 bases and J by 5 bases. Germline V gene lookup returns CDR1 SQVTM and CDR2 ANQGSEA. The chain's CDR3 is CSGRLAGVGLDEQYF. The CDR3 nucleotides read TGCAGCGGCCGACTAGCGGGAGTAGGGCTGGACGAGCAGTACTTC.

The V and J genes are TRBV15 and TRBJ1-2; the D is unclear. From germline, CDR1 is LNHNV and CDR2 YYDKDF (reference sequence). This CDR3 region has 14 residues. V was cut by 0 bases and J by 2 bases, with 7 bases left in between. In DNA form, the CDR3 reads TGTGCCACCAGCAGAGATAGCCAAAACTATGGCTACACCTTC. This translates into CATSRDSQNYGYTF.

CDR3 nucleotide sequence: TGTGCCAGCAGTGAGGGCGGGGGCTCCTACAATGAGCAGTACTTC. Protein: CASSEGGGSYNEQYF. The chain joins TRBV6-4 to TRBJ2-7; tentatively, D is TRBD2 (7 bases). The CDR3 sequence is 15 residues long. Germline CDR1 is MRHNA and CDR2 is SNTAGT. V lost 3 bases and J 7 bases, leaving 19 bases between the germline ends.

The chain joins TRBV27 to TRBJ2-1; tentatively, D is TRBD2 (5 bases). Trimming shortened V by 0 bases and J by 3 bases, and 15 bases separated the two germline ends. This CDR3 contains 17 residues. Germline loops: CDR1 MNHEY, CDR2 SMNVEV (reference sequence). The CDR3 reads CASSLSPSPNLYNEQFF. CDR3 sequence (DNA): TGTGCCAGCAGTTTATCGCCTAGCCCAAATCTCTACAATGAGCAGTTCTTC.

A few counts support this clonotype. The chain recombines TRBV6-5 with TRBJ2-1, with 7 bases matching TRBD2. The length of the CDR3 is 14 residues. V lost 3 bases to trimming and J lost 4 bases; unmatched junction nucleotides: 3. Per the germline V gene, CDR1 is MNHEY and CDR2 is SVGAGI. For the CDR3, the DNA is TGTGCCAGCAGTTATCAGGGAGGGTACAATGAGCAGTTCTTC. Protein: CASSYQGGYNEQFF.

This sequence joins TRBV20-1 and TRBJ2-1; TRBD2 agrees at 7 bases. Per germline, CDR1 DFQATT and CDR2 SNEGSKA (reference sequence). The trim removed 4 bases at V and 0 bases at J, leaving 6 bases unmatched. CDR3 length: 15 residues. CDR3 sequence reads: CSAKSGESSYNEQFF. The CDR3, as DNA: TGCAGTGCTAAGAGCGGGGAGAGCTCCTACAATGAGCAGTTCTTC.

This chain links TRBV29-1 with TRBJ2-3, with 9 bases aligning to TRBD2. CDR1 and CDR2 (germline): SQVTM, ANQGSEA. The CDR3 covers 14 residues. CDR3 sequence: CGANSGRATDTQYF. The CDR3, as DNA: TGCGGCGCCAATAGCGGGAGAGCCACAGATACGCAGTATTTT.

This clonotype was picked up a small number of times. The J gene is TRBJ2-4, the V gene TRBV11-1; no clear D. CDR3 length: 12 residues. The V end was cut by 2 bases, the J end by 13 bases, with 12 bases between. CDR1 is SGHAT and CDR2 is FQDESV in the germline V gene (reference sequence). This CDR3 reads CASSLLANEQYF. The CDR3 region has the DNA TGTGCCAGCAGCTTACTGGCCAATGAGCAGTACTTC.